The 10 T cell receptor beta chains in this list originate from one sample, sequenced in a study of low-dose radiotherapy and immunotherapy resistance in tumors. As for time point: before trial treatment. TRAV- and TRBV-specific primers primed first-strand cDNA, covering alpha and beta chains. The TCRs were subjected to amplification over approximately 20 PCR cycles employing a constant-region primer in conjunction with a V-primer adapter. TCRdb itself ran the reads through MiXCR, one entry per CDR3 protein. The sample holds about 39,000 distinct CDR3 sequences, roughly 28% seen once. The source was PBMCs, collected before treatment. The receptors come from a male donor with gallbladder cancer.

This clonotype was seen a handful of times. The chain employs TRBV18 and TRBJ1-3; D is undetermined. V was trimmed by 2 bases and J by 1 base, leaving 9 bases between them. In germline, CDR1 is KGHSH, CDR2 LQKENI. This CDR3 comprises 15 residues. Here the CDR3 reads CASSPAPGSGNTIYF. CDR3 bases: TGTGCCAGCTCACCAGCCCCGGGATCTGGAAACACCATATATTTT.

This clonotype has a count of ten or more. V is TRBV2 and J is TRBJ2-7, with 12 bases fitting TRBD1. Germline V gene lookup returns CDR1 SNHLY and CDR2 FYNNEI. This CDR3 spans 12 amino acids. V lost 10 bases to trimming and J lost 6 bases; unmatched junction nucleotides: 4. This CDR3 reads CATGTGGVEQYF. CDR3 in DNA: TGTGCCACCGGGACAGGGGGCGTCGAGCAGTACTTC.

Details on this clonotype: A read error likely explains this, since a far larger clone differs by one base. The chain has TRBV7-3 and TRBJ1-5; 10 bases match TRBD1. CDR3 length: 17 amino acids. In germline, CDR1 is SGHTA, CDR2 FQGTGA. Here the CDR3 reads CVSCTGTGDLGNQPQHF. The CDR3 nucleotides are TGTGTCAGTTGTACCGGGACAGGGGATCTTGGCAATCAGCCCCAGCATTTT.

In this sample, this clonotype turned up many times. This chain links TRBV5-6 with TRBJ2-7; TRBD2 agrees at 8 bases. This CDR3 comprises 12 residues. In germline, CDR1 is SGHDT, CDR2 YYEEEE. The junction had 5 bases not matched to a gene; V was cut back by 7 bases and J by 5 bases. The CDR3 protein is CASERGLDEQYF. CDR3 in DNA: TGTGCCAGCGAGCGGGGGCTCGACGAGCAGTACTTC. Together with reference TRBV5-6 and TRBJ2-7, the CDR3 gives the full variable domain: DAGVTQSPTHLIKTRGQQVTLRCSPKSGHDTVSWYQQALGQGPQFIFQYYEEEERQRGNFPDRFSGHQFPNYSSELNVNALLLGDSALYLCASERGLDEQYFGPGTRLTVT.

On this clonotype: A read error may account for a junction end that differs from germline. The chain is built from TRBV10-3 and TRBJ2-2; D possibly matches TRBD1 or TRBD2 (6 bases each). Looked up from germline, CDR1 is ENHRY and CDR2 is SYGVKD. CDR3 size: 13 residues. CDR3 nucleotides: TGTGCCAGCAGTTGGACAGCGGGCGGGGAGCTGTTTTTT. Translating it yields CASSWTAGGELFF.

This clonotype was observed a single time. V gene TRBV2 combines with J gene TRBJ2-3; TRBD2 might be the D (7 bases). The CDR3 totals 15 residues. Germline assignment: CDR1 SNHLY and CDR2 FYNNEI. V lost 3 bases, J lost 2 bases, and 12 bases lay in between. CDR3 coding DNA: TGTGCCAGCAGTGACTGGCGGGGGCCCACAGATACGCAGTATTTT. It specifies CASSDWRGPTDTQYF.

This clonotype was found many times. The CDR3 DNA sequence: TGCAGTGCGTACTACAATGAGCAGTTCTTC. It specifies CSAYYNEQFF. The gene calls are TRBV20-1 and TRBJ2-1; D not certain. Germline CDR1 DFQATT, CDR2 SNEGSKA (reference sequence). The CDR3 covers 10 residues. V dropped 6 bases and J dropped 3 bases, with 3 bases sitting between them.

This clonotype has a count of ten or more. The rearrangement joins TRBV19 to TRBJ1-1; D not certain. The CDR3 spans 14 residues. Germline loops: CDR1 LNHDA, CDR2 SQIVND (reference sequence). V lost 4 bases to trimming and J lost 0 bases, with 9 bases between them. The CDR3 DNA follows: TGTGCCAGTAGTAAAGGGTCCATGAACACTGAAGCTTTCTTT. Translating gives CASSKGSMNTEAFF. Based on the CDR3 plus reference TRBV19 and TRBJ1-1, the full variable domain is DGGITQSPKYLFRKEGQNVTLSCEQNLNHDAMYWYRQDPGQGLRLIYYSQIVNDFQKGDIAEGYSVSREKKESFPLTVTSAQKNPTAFYLCASSKGSMNTEAFFGQGTRLTVV.

The gene calls are TRBV4-2 and TRBJ1-4; D gene ambiguous. CDR3 length equals 15 residues. The germline V and J ends were trimmed by 4 bases and 0 bases, with 9 bases remaining between them. Germline V gene lookup returns CDR1 LGHNA and CDR2 YNFKEQ. As DNA, the CDR3 is TGTGCCAGCAGCCCCAATCCAGCAACTAATGAAAAACTGTTTTTT. This sequence encodes CASSPNPATNEKLFF.

This clonotype was counted at least ten times. CDR3 sequence: CASSAAGGVDTQYF. CDR3 sequence (DNA): TGCGCCAGCTCCGCCGCGGGAGGAGTGGATACGCAGTATTTT. The V call is TRBV4-1, the J call TRBJ2-3; 8 bases match TRBD2. The V gene's germline CDR1 is MGHRA and CDR2 YSYEKL. This CDR3 is built from 14 residues. Trimming cost V 8 bases and J 6 bases; bases outside gene matches: 10.